The entry below gives a single T cell receptor beta chain sequence along with its context. The record originates from a study of blood T cells in healthy people across ages. Alongside a J-beta primer mix, a sample-barcoded 5' primer served in a second PCR lasting roughly 6 to 11 cycles. One entry per CDR3 protein, called by TCRdb with MiXCR from the 5' RACE reads. The sample lists 550,000 to 800,000 distinct CDR3 sequences; approximately 21% were seen once. V lost 5 bases and J lost 2, with 15 bases in between. Germline V gene lookup returns CDR1 SGHAT and CDR2 FQNNGV. CDR3 length: 15 residues. The chain recombines TRBV11-2 with TRBJ2-5; D perhaps matches TRBD2 (6 bases). Sequenced: blood. The receptor's source is a man in his 70s in good health. The CDR3 coding sequence is TGTGCCAGCAGCCTACTGACTAGTGGTCAAGAGACCCAGTACTTC. The encoded protein is CASSLLTSGQETQYF.